One and the same sample provided the 2 T cell receptor beta chains below, sequenced in a study of Tregs in tolerant kidney transplant recipients. Sequencing used immunoSEQ multiplex PCR; TCRdb keeps in-frame clones, though not all of them. There are about 100,000 clones in the sample; roughly 93% occur only once, and around 0.45% lies in the top ten. The material sequenced was CD4+ T cells from blood, taken before the transplant. The receptors here all came from a human donor who received a combined kidney and bone marrow transplant.

The genes are TRBV7-9 and TRBJ1-1, with 8 bases fitting TRBD1. This CDR3 comprises 15 residues. Germline assignment: CDR1 SEHNR and CDR2 FQNEAQ (reference sequence). The V and J ends lost 4 bases and 4 bases, in that order; junction bases with no gene match: 8. The DNA of the CDR3 is TGTGCCAGCAGCTACGGACAGGGAAAGGGCACTGAAGCTTTCTTT. Encoded protein: CASSYGQGKGTEAFF.

The chain recombines TRBV7-6 with TRBJ2-5; 9 bases map to TRBD1. CDR1 and CDR2 (germline): SGHVS, FNYEAQ. After removal of 2 bases from V and 4 bases from J, the junction contained 8 bases not matched to a gene. This CDR3 contains 16 residues. For the CDR3, the DNA is TGTGCCAGCAGCTTAAATCGGGGACAGGGTGGAGAGACCCAGTACTTC. It codes for CASSLNRGQGGETQYF. Based on the CDR3 plus reference TRBV7-6 and TRBJ2-5, the full variable domain is GAGVSQSPRYKVTKRGQDVALRCDPISGHVSLYWYRQALGQGPEFLTYFNYEAQQDKSGLPNDRFSAERPEGSISTLTIQRTEQRDSAMYRCASSLNRGQGGETQYFGPGTRLLVL.